One and the same sample provided the 18 T cell receptor beta chains below, sequenced in a study of OX40 agonist ivuxolimab in advanced cancers. TCRdb keeps only in-frame clones here, not all; method: immunoSEQ multiplex PCR. The sample yields about 28,000 clones, approximately 80% seen once. Sequencing used CD4+ or CD8+ T cells sorted from blood, obtained in a trial of the OX40 agonist ivuxolimab. The origin of the receptors is an adult with an advanced solid tumor such as melanoma, head and neck, liver or kidney cancer.

This clone has a handful of counts. The V gene is TRBV30, the J gene TRBJ1-1; TRBD1 matches 7 bases. The V gene end was trimmed by 3 bases and the J gene end by 1 base; junction bases not matched to a gene: 5. In germline, CDR1 is GTSNPN, CDR2 SVGIG (reference sequence). The CDR3 is made up of 14 amino acids. For the CDR3, the DNA is TGTGCCTGGAGAAAAGGGGGCGAGAACACTGAAGCTTTCTTT. Encoded protein: CAWRKGGENTEAFF.

V gene TRBV29-1 combines with J gene TRBJ1-5; D remains unclear. Germline V gene sequence: CDR1 SQVTM, CDR2 ANQGSEA. V lost 4 bases to trimming and J lost 0 bases, with 10 bases between them. The CDR3 runs 14 residues. The CDR3 region is CSVVTLGSNQPQHF. The CDR3 nucleotides read TGCAGCGTTGTTACCCTGGGTAGCAATCAGCCCCAGCATTTT.

This clone was counted a few times. The V call is TRBV7-9, the J call TRBJ2-7, with D possibly matching TRBD2 (6 bases). Trimming removed 7 bases from V and 6 bases from J, with 22 bases in between. CDR1 and CDR2 (germline): SEHNR, FQNEAQ (reference sequence). The CDR3 spans 15 residues. CDR3 nucleotide sequence: TGTGCCAGCACCCTCGAGGGGACGGGACTCTCCGAGCAGTACTTC. This encodes CASTLEGTGLSEQYF.

This sequence joins TRBV4-1 and TRBJ2-1; D is uncertain. Trimming pared 4 bases from V and 4 bases from J, leaving 14 bases between. CDR3 size: 15 residues. Germline CDR1 is MGHRA and CDR2 is YSYEKL. This chain's CDR3 is CASSPDPLAYNEQFF. The CDR3 coding sequence is TGCGCCAGCAGCCCAGACCCACTCGCTTACAATGAGCAGTTCTTC.

This chain links TRBV6-6 with TRBJ2-7, with D uncertain. V lost 7 bases to trimming and J lost 5 bases, with 9 bases between them. The CDR3 is 11 residues long. Germline V gene sequence: CDR1 MNHNY, CDR2 SVGAGI (reference sequence). The CDR3, as DNA: TGTGCCAGCACCCGGGCCCACGAGCAGTACTTC. It is translated as CASTRAHEQYF.

V usage is TRBV5-1 and J usage is TRBJ2-1, with TRBD2 matching 10 bases. Germline trimming cut 4 bases from V and 4 bases from J; bases unmatched to any gene: 11. The CDR3 is 17 residues long. Germline loops: CDR1 SGHRS, CDR2 YFSETQ. CDR3 DNA sequence: TGCGCCAGCAGCAGGCCGATTGGACTAGCGGAGTACAATGAGCAGTTCTTC. Translated, it gives CASSRPIGLAEYNEQFF.

The genes are TRBV14 and TRBJ2-2; a weak D match, TRBD2 (6 bases). This CDR3 comprises 14 residues. The germline V gene encodes CDR1 SGHDN and CDR2 FVKESK. Trimming pared 4 bases from V and 7 bases from J, leaving 13 bases between. Here the CDR3 reads CASSLGGYGGELFF. The CDR3 bases are TGTGCCAGCAGCCTGGGGGGATACGGCGGGGAGCTGTTTTTT.

This chain links TRBV27 with TRBJ2-7; 10 bases map to TRBD2. The CDR3 is 15 residues long. The V gene end was trimmed by 6 bases and the J gene end by 2 bases; junction bases not matched to a gene: 7. From germline, CDR1 is MNHEY and CDR2 SMNVEV (reference sequence). The CDR3 DNA follows: TGTGCCAGCAGGCTGGGACTAGCGCCCACCTACGAGCAGTACTTC. Protein: CASRLGLAPTYEQYF.

The chain joins TRBV28 to TRBJ1-2; no clear D gene. The V gene's germline CDR1 is MDHEN and CDR2 SYDVKM. This CDR3 is 15 amino acids long. The V and J ends lost 2 bases and 3 bases respectively, with 13 bases between them. CDR3: CASSLVQEGYYGYTF. For the CDR3, the DNA is TGTGCCAGCAGTTTAGTGCAGGAAGGATACTATGGCTACACCTTC.

The gene calls are TRBV6-5 and TRBJ2-5, with a weak D call TRBD2 (5 bases). V lost 7 bases and J lost 2, with 8 bases in between. This CDR3 contains 12 residues. Germline loops: CDR1 MNHEY, CDR2 SVGAGI. The CDR3 loop reads CASMGGQETQYF. CDR3 sequence (DNA): TGTGCCAGCATGGGCGGGCAAGAGACCCAGTACTTC.

This chain joins TRBV7-3 and TRBJ1-1; possible D gene TRBD1, 6 bases. Between the trimmed V and J ends, which lost 4 bases and 6 bases, there was a span of 12 bases. The CDR3 has 13 amino acids. Germline CDR1 and CDR2: SGHTA and FQGTGA. The CDR3 DNA reads as TGTGCCAGCAGCTCCTTCAGGGGACCTGAAGCTTTCTTT. Its protein product is CASSSFRGPEAFF.

This chain uses TRBV27 with TRBJ2-1; no clear D. Trimming removed 4 bases from V and 0 bases from J, with 13 bases in between. The CDR3 runs 16 residues. The germline CDR1 and CDR2 sequences are MNHEY and SMNVEV (reference sequence). CDR3 nucleotide sequence: TGTGCCAGCAGTTCGTCGGCTGGAGACTCCTACAATGAGCAGTTCTTC. Translation: CASSSSAGDSYNEQFF.

This clone was seen once. The chain couples TRBV9 to TRBJ2-7, with D tentatively TRBD1 (6 bases). The CDR3 length is 17 residues. V was clipped by 3 bases and J by 0 bases, with 19 bases between them. The germline gives CDR1 SGDLS, CDR2 YYNGEE. The CDR3 DNA follows: TGTGCCAGCAGCGCCCTAGGGGACACCACCTTCTCCTACGAGCAGTACTTC. Protein: CASSALGDTTFSYEQYF.

V and J are TRBV5-1 and TRBJ2-7; possible D gene TRBD2, 5 bases. The CDR3 length is 14 residues. The germline V gene encodes CDR1 SGHRS and CDR2 YFSETQ. The V and J ends lost 0 bases and 0 bases respectively, with 7 bases between them. The DNA for the CDR3 is TGCGCCAGCAGCTTGGAACGGGGCTCCTACGAGCAGTACTTC. It translates to CASSLERGSYEQYF.

V usage is TRBV5-1 and J usage is TRBJ1-2, with 9 bases identical to TRBD1. Germline V gene data show CDR1 as SGHRS and CDR2 as YFSETQ. This CDR3 has 16 amino acids. Unmatched junction bases numbered 10, after V lost 4 bases and J lost 3 bases. CDR3 sequence: CASSPWTGVNYYGYTF. For the CDR3, the DNA is TGCGCCAGCAGCCCCTGGACAGGGGTTAATTACTATGGCTACACCTTC.

The CDR3 loop reads CASSYPWQGAGAGGLNEQFF. Written as DNA, the CDR3 is TGTGCCAGCAGCTACCCCTGGCAGGGCGCAGGAGCGGGAGGGTTGAATGAGCAGTTCTTC. The chain joins TRBV13 to TRBJ2-1; TRBD2 matches 10 bases. The CDR3 loop spans 20 amino acids. V lost 4 bases to trimming and J lost 7 bases; unmatched junction nucleotides: 22. Germline V CDR1 and CDR2: PRHDT, FYEKMQ (reference sequence).

The sample holds one count of this clone. The chain uses TRBV6-5 and TRBJ2-7; D not resolved. Deletions cut 3 bases from V and 6 bases from J, with 9 bases between. This CDR3 has 12 residues. Germline loops: CDR1 MNHEY, CDR2 SVGAGI. The CDR3 protein is CASSYGSGEQYF. The CDR3 DNA reads as TGTGCCAGCAGTTATGGTAGTGGCGAGCAGTACTTC.

This clone was recorded a few times. V gene TRBV6-1 combines with J gene TRBJ2-7; D not resolved. The length of the CDR3 is 13 residues. CDR1 and CDR2 from the germline V gene are MNHNS and SASEGT. Trimming cost V 5 bases and J 7 bases, with 15 bases left between them. CDR3 loop: CASSRDGLREQYF. CDR3 DNA sequence: TGTGCCAGCAGTAGAGACGGCCTCAGGGAGCAGTACTTC.